These 9 T cell receptor beta chains were sequenced from one sample in a study of T cell changes during pregnancy in multiple sclerosis. The repertoire was sequenced with immunoSEQ multiplex PCR; TCRdb's copy has only in-frame clones and lacks some. The sample records about 68,000 clones, roughly nine tenths being singletons. The material was peripheral blood, obtained in the second trimester of pregnancy. The receptor source for this set is a female donor with multiple sclerosis, enrolled in a pregnancy study.

This chain connects TRBV25-1 to TRBJ1-1, with 7 bases matching TRBD1. V gave up 7 bases and J gave up 8 bases; unmatched junction bases: 7. This CDR3 comprises 12 residues. Germline V CDR1 and CDR2: MGHDK, SYGVNS. The CDR3 region is CASIIGTEEAFF. The DNA for the CDR3 is TGTGCCAGCATAATAGGGACAGAGGAAGCTTTCTTT. Variable domain in full (rest from reference TRBV25-1 and TRBJ1-1): EADIYQTPRYLVIGTGKKITLECSQTMGHDKMYWYQQDPGMELHLIHYSYGVNSTEKGDLSSESTVSRIRTEHFPLTLESARPSHTSQYLCASIIGTEEAFFGQGTRLTVV.

This rearrangement joins TRBV18 to TRBJ2-7; D perhaps matches TRBD2 (6 bases). V was clipped by 6 bases and J by 0 bases, with 12 bases between them. In germline, CDR1 is KGHSH, CDR2 LQKENI. CDR3 length: 14 residues. The CDR3 sequence is CASSLDGSSYEQYF. As DNA, the CDR3 is TGTGCCAGCTCTCTGGACGGGAGCTCCTACGAGCAGTACTTC.

In this sample, this clone turned up a few times. Distinct nucleotide sequences in the sample also encode this CDR3. The chain uses TRBV5-5 and TRBJ1-2; 7 bases align to TRBD1. CDR1 and CDR2 (germline): SGHKS, YYEKEE (reference sequence). Unmatched junction bases numbered 2, after V lost 4 bases and J lost 2 bases. CDR3 size: 13 residues. CDR3 coding DNA: TGTGCCAGCAGCCTGGACAGGAACTATGGCTACACCTTC. Its protein is CASSLDRNYGYTF. Looking up the rest from reference TRBV5-5 and TRBJ1-2 gives the full variable domain: DAGVTQSPTHLIKTRGQQVTLRCSPISGHKSVSWYQQVLGQGPQFIFQYYEKEERGRGNFPDRFSARQFPNYSSELNVNALLLGDSALYLCASSLDRNYGYTFGSGTRLTVV.

The rearrangement links TRBV19 to TRBJ1-2; D unclear. The CDR3 extends over 14 amino acids. The V gene's germline CDR1 is LNHDA and CDR2 SQIVND (reference sequence). V was trimmed by 3 bases and J by 4 bases, leaving 12 bases between them. DNA of the CDR3: TGTGCCAGTAGTATGGAGCTGAGGAGCTATGGCTACACCTTC. Translating gives CASSMELRSYGYTF.

J is TRBJ2-7 and V is TRBV6-5, with D possibly TRBD2 on 5 matching bases. CDR1 is MNHEY, CDR2 SVGAGI, per germline. V was shortened by 6 bases and J by 9 bases, with 15 bases between the two germline ends. The CDR3 is 12 amino acids. CDR3 in DNA: TGTGCCAGCAGGAGGGCGGAGAGCCTGCAGTACTTC. The encoded protein is CASRRAESLQYF.

The rearrangement joins TRBV30 to TRBJ2-5; D gene unclear. V was cut by 0 bases and J by 7 bases, with 15 bases left in between. In germline, CDR1 is GTSNPN, CDR2 SVGIG (reference sequence). The CDR3 sequence is 14 residues long. The CDR3, as DNA: TGTGCCTGGAGTGTACCGGGTCCCGGTGTGACCCAGTACTTC. It encodes CAWSVPGPGVTQYF.

This chain connects TRBV6-1 to TRBJ2-4; possibly TRBD2 for D (6 bases). Deletions cut 0 bases from V and 0 bases from J, with 9 bases between. Germline CDR1 and CDR2: MNHNS and SASEGT. The CDR3 consists of 16 residues. CDR3 sequence (DNA): TGTGCCAGCAGTGAAGCTAGCGGTCTAGCCAAAAACATTCAGTACTTC. Encoded protein: CASSEASGLAKNIQYF.

On this clone itself: The same CDR3 arises from other DNA sequences in this sample as well. V and J are TRBV7-3 and TRBJ2-3; the match to TRBD2 covers 11 bases. Trimming at V came to 1 base and at J to 3 bases, leaving 0 bases not matched to a gene. In germline, CDR1 is SGHTA, CDR2 FQGTGA. CDR3 length: 15 residues. Here the CDR3 reads CASSLRLAGTDTQYF. The CDR3 DNA reads TGTGCCAGCAGCTTAAGACTAGCGGGAACAGATACGCAGTATTTT.

The CDR3 spells CASSLGQAVAGNTIYF. The DNA of the CDR3 is TGCGCCAGCAGCTTGGGCCAGGCCGTAGCTGGAAACACCATATATTTT. This chain links TRBV5-1 with TRBJ1-3; no clear D gene. Germline loops: CDR1 SGHRS, CDR2 YFSETQ. The V end lost 0 bases, the J end lost 2 bases, and 12 bases lay between the germline ends. This CDR3 has 16 residues.